These 21 T cell receptor beta chains were all obtained from the same sample, sequenced in a study of vaccination effects on CD4 cells after COVID-19. The antigens of these receptors remain unknown. Following culture for more than 9 days, CD4+ T cells were isolated. Some clones are missing from TCRdb's copy, which holds only in-frame ones; the method was immunoSEQ multiplex PCR. The profile shows tens of thousands of clones, more than 65% of them singletons. This specimen was CD4+ T cells from PBMCs cultured without peptide, taken before COVID-19 vaccination. The receptors shown here come from a human donor who received a COVID-19 vaccine.

The chain carries TRBV5-1 and TRBJ2-7, with TRBD2 as a possible D gene (5 bases). V gave up 5 bases and J gave up 4 bases, with 19 bases separating them. Germline CDR1 and CDR2: SGHRS and YFSETQ. CDR3 size: 15 residues. CDR3 in amino acids: CASRDSRTKSYEQYF. The DNA of the CDR3 is TGCGCCAGCAGGGACTCTCGTACGAAGTCGTACGAGCAGTACTTC.

The chain recombines TRBV11-1 with TRBJ1-5; 10 bases agree with TRBD1. CDR3 length equals 15 residues. J lost 7 bases, V lost 1 base, and 4 bases had no gene match. Germline loops: CDR1 SGHAT, CDR2 FQDESV (reference sequence). The CDR3 region is CASSLGGTGEQPQHF. The CDR3 nucleotides read TGTGCCAGCAGCTTAGGCGGGACAGGGGAACAGCCCCAGCATTTT.

Remarks on this clone: Other DNA variants within this sample encode the same CDR3. CDR3 sequence reads: CASSYSRERADTQYF. The CDR3 nucleotides read TGTGCCAGCAGTTACTCCAGGGAAAGGGCAGATACGCAGTATTTT. The chain uses TRBV6-5 and TRBJ2-3; maybe TRBD1 (5 bases). The germline V gene encodes CDR1 MNHEY and CDR2 SVGAGI. The CDR3 is 15 residues long. V gave up 0 bases and J gave up 4 bases, with 11 bases separating them.

This chain joins TRBV19 and TRBJ1-5, with 7 positions matching TRBD1. Germline trimming cut 4 bases from V and 6 bases from J; bases unmatched to any gene: 9. Germline loops: CDR1 LNHDA, CDR2 SQIVND (reference sequence). CDR3 size: 15 residues. In DNA form, the CDR3 reads TGTGCCAGTAGTACCCTGACAGGGCCATCTCAGCCCCAGCATTTT. It specifies CASSTLTGPSQPQHF.

In its sample, this clone was seen a few times. V is TRBV11-3 and J is TRBJ2-1; D is unclear. CDR1 SGHNT and CDR2 YENEEA come from the germline V gene. Trimming left V 0 bases short and J 4 bases short, with 10 bases between. The CDR3 runs to 15 residues. The CDR3 spells CASSLDYGGYNEQFF. DNA for the CDR3: TGTGCCAGCAGCTTAGATTACGGCGGATACAATGAGCAGTTCTTC.

The V and J genes are TRBV28 and TRBJ2-1; D remains unclear. This CDR3 comprises 13 residues. Germline V lookup: CDR1 MDHEN, CDR2 SYDVKM. V was cut by 3 bases and J by 6 bases, with 9 bases left in between. This CDR3 is CASSLSVPNEQFF. Here the CDR3 DNA reads TGTGCCAGCAGTTTGTCAGTCCCCAATGAGCAGTTCTTC.

This clone has only a few counts. J is TRBJ2-1 and V is TRBV3-1 (or the pseudogene TRBV3-2), with a weak D call TRBD2 (6 bases). With 2 bases removed from V and 9 bases from J, the gap between germline ends came to 14 bases. CDR1 is LGHDT and CDR2 is YNNKEL in the germline V gene (reference sequence). CDR3 length: 14 amino acids. The CDR3 is CASSQMQAAGEQFF. Written as DNA, the CDR3 is TGTGCCAGCAGCCAAATGCAGGCAGCGGGTGAGCAGTTCTTC.

This clone appeared a few times. This sequence joins TRBV7-2 and TRBJ1-3; no firm D call. The CDR3 runs to 14 residues. Trimming pared 4 bases from V and 0 bases from J, leaving 7 bases between. The germline V gene has CDR1 SGHTA and CDR2 FQGNSA. The CDR3 here is CASSSGFSGNTIYF. CDR3 in DNA: TGTGCCAGCAGCTCAGGCTTCTCTGGAAACACCATATATTTT.

V usage is TRBV19 and J usage is TRBJ2-3, with 9 bases that match TRBD2. The germline gives CDR1 LNHDA, CDR2 SQIVND (reference sequence). V lost 3 bases, J lost 1 base, and 8 bases stayed unmatched. This CDR3 has 17 residues. CDR3 protein: CASSMLAGREGTDTQYF. CDR3 DNA sequence: TGTGCCAGTAGTATGCTAGCGGGAAGGGAGGGCACAGATACGCAGTATTTT.

This clone was counted a few times. V gene TRBV6-2 or TRBV6-3 combines with J gene TRBJ1-1; 7 bases agree with TRBD1. This CDR3 has 15 amino acids. J was trimmed by 4 bases and V by 5 bases; bases with no gene match: 10. CDR1 MNHEY and CDR2 SVGEGT come from the germline V gene. CDR3 amino acids: CASSSHRGPATEAFF. The CDR3 DNA follows: TGTGCCAGCAGTAGCCACAGGGGCCCCGCCACTGAAGCTTTCTTT.

This clone occurred a few times. The chain uses TRBV10-3 and TRBJ1-1, with D possibly TRBD1 on 5 matching bases. Germline CDR1 reads ENHRY; CDR2 reads SYGVKD. The CDR3 spans 13 residues. The V and J ends lost 11 bases and 2 bases respectively, with 15 bases between them. The CDR3 region is CASAPGLNTEAFF. CDR3 nucleotide sequence: TGTGCCTCTGCCCCGGGACTTAACACTGAAGCTTTCTTT.

The genes are TRBV12-3 or TRBV12-4 and TRBJ2-2; D is perhaps TRBD2 (5 bases). Trimming left V 4 bases short and J 11 bases short, with 11 bases between. This CDR3 region has 12 residues. The CDR3 nucleotides read TGTGCCAGCAGTTATCCGTCGGGAGAGCTGTTTTTT. Translation gives CASSYPSGELFF.

V usage is TRBV3-1 (or the pseudogene TRBV3-2) and J usage is TRBJ1-2; a possible D gene is TRBD1 (6 bases). Between the trimmed V and J ends, which lost 2 bases and 9 bases, there was a span of 13 bases. The CDR3 has 13 residues. The germline V gene has CDR1 LGHDT and CDR2 YNNKEL (reference sequence). The CDR3 loop is CASSQYGGASYTF. CDR3 nucleotide sequence: TGTGCCAGCAGCCAATACGGGGGCGCTAGCTACACCTTC.

The chain combines TRBV29-1 with TRBJ2-1, with D tentatively TRBD2 (7 bases). The V gene's germline CDR1 is SQVTM and CDR2 ANQGSEA. The CDR3 is made up of 15 amino acids. V was cut by 8 bases and J by 7 bases, with 24 bases left in between. CDR3 sequence reads: CSYGGGSSSVNEQFF. The CDR3 bases are TGCAGCTATGGGGGCGGGAGCAGTTCGGTGAATGAGCAGTTCTTC.

This clone was observed a handful of times. This rearrangement joins TRBV3-1 (or the pseudogene TRBV3-2) to TRBJ2-7, with 8 bases fitting TRBD2. V shed 0 bases and J 3 bases; nucleotides not matched to a gene: 4. CDR3 length: 15 amino acids. Germline CDR1 is LGHDT and CDR2 is YNNKEL (reference sequence). CDR3 loop: CASSQEGRGVYEQYF. CDR3 DNA sequence: TGTGCCAGCAGCCAAGAGGGGCGGGGGGTCTACGAGCAGTACTTC.

The chain recombines TRBV2 with TRBJ1-2; D perhaps matches TRBD1 (5 bases). Germline CDR1 SNHLY, CDR2 FYNNEI. The V gene lost 6 bases and the J gene lost 8 bases, with 16 bases spanning the gap. The CDR3 runs to 13 residues. Here the CDR3 reads CASSLAGGRGYTF. The CDR3 nucleotides are TGTGCCAGCAGCCTGGCGGGGGGTAGGGGCTACACCTTC.

The chain employs TRBV5-1 and TRBJ1-1; 7 bases are a match to TRBD1. The CDR3 has 14 residues. V trimming: 3 bases; J trimming: 2 bases; junction bases outside the gene matches: 4. CDR1 is SGHRS, CDR2 YFSETQ, per germline. The CDR3 region has the DNA TGCGCCAGCAGCTCTTGGACAGGAAACACTGAAGCTTTCTTT. The encoded protein is CASSSWTGNTEAFF.

This chain links TRBV27 with TRBJ2-7; no clear D. V lost 8 bases to trimming and J lost 4 bases, with 12 bases between them. This CDR3 has 12 amino acids. CDR1 MNHEY and CDR2 SMNVEV come from the germline V gene (reference sequence). CDR3 DNA: TGTGCCAGCGGAGAACCGAAATACGAGCAGTACTTC. Translation gives CASGEPKYEQYF.

V usage is TRBV19 and J usage is TRBJ2-3, with 10 nucleotides matching TRBD2. The CDR3 covers 17 residues. Germline CDR1 is LNHDA and CDR2 is SQIVND (reference sequence). V dropped 3 bases and J dropped 2; count of bases not matched to a gene: 8. CDR3 loop: CASSITPSGRATDTQYF. The CDR3 nucleotides are TGTGCCAGTAGTATTACGCCGAGCGGGAGGGCCACAGATACGCAGTATTTT.

The chain couples TRBV6-2 or TRBV6-3 to TRBJ2-7; 8 positions agree with TRBD2. Per germline, CDR1 MNHEY and CDR2 SVGEGT. Trimming took 5 bases from V and 4 from J; bases not matched to a gene: 10. The CDR3 length is 15 residues. Here the CDR3 reads CASSDRGTSSYEQYF. In DNA, the CDR3 is TGTGCCAGCAGTGACCGTGGGACTAGTTCATACGAGCAGTACTTC.

This sequence joins TRBV7-9 and TRBJ1-2; tentatively, D is TRBD1 (6 bases). Trimming shortened V by 5 bases and J by 1 base, and 14 bases separated the two germline ends. Germline CDR1 is SEHNR and CDR2 is FQNEAQ (reference sequence). The CDR3 loop spans 15 amino acids. Here the CDR3 DNA reads TGTGCCAGCAGCCCTCTCGGACAGCTTAACTATGGCTACACCTTC. Amino acids: CASSPLGQLNYGYTF.